This T cell receptor beta chain stems from a study of T cell responses to AZD1222 COVID-19 vaccine. About this clone itself: Its antigen is unidentified.

The junction had 7 bases not matched to a gene; V was cut back by 5 bases and J by 2 bases. Germline V gene lookup returns CDR1 MNHEY and CDR2 SMNVEV (reference sequence). The CDR3 has 16 amino acids. Study-level findings and limits: Clonal diversity may have been underestimated, and the donors were mostly white British, with more females than males.

Sequenced by immunoSEQ multiplex PCR; TCRdb stores in-frame clones only, minus some. The sample contains some 85,000 clones, 90% to 95% of which appear only once. The material was peripheral blood, obtained on day 0 of AZD1222 vaccination. The V gene is TRBV27, the J gene TRBJ1-5, with 9 bases matching TRBD1. The TCR sequence derives from an adult in good health. Here the CDR3 reads CASSPGTGSGNQPQHF. CDR3 coding DNA: TGTGCCAGCAGTCCAGGGACAGGGTCGGGCAATCAGCCCCAGCATTTT.